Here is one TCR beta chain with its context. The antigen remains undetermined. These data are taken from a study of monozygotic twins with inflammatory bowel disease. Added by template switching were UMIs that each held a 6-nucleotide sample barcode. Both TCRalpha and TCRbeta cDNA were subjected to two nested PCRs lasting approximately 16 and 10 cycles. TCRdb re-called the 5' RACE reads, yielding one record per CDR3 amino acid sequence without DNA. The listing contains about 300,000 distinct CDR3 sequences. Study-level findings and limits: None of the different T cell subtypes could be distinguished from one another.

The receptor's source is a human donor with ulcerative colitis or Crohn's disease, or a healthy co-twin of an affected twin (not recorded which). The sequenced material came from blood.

CDR3 loop: CASSPMEGAHQPQHF. The chain uses TRBV27 and TRBJ1-5; the TCRdb call, TRBD1, lacks DNA for checking. CDR3 size: 15 residues. Germline-derived CDR1 and CDR2 are MNHEY and SMNVEV (reference sequence).